Sequencing of this T cell receptor (beta chain) was carried out in a study of blood T cell repertoires in COVID-19. Whole-study context: Samples taken during acute and convalescent COVID-19 were collected in the United States, Italy and Spain. T cells, B-cell-depleted T cells, or PBMCs provided the cDNA or gDNA that served as material.

In the original workflow: Estimation of nucleated cell counts was performed using reference gene primer amplification. Clones were read by immunoSEQ multiplex PCR, and TCRdb kept only the in-frame ones, dropping some. V, J and clone size are taken as reported in that table, and D and trimming were inferred from the DNA itself. The sample has roughly 140,000 clones; about 79% are singletons. Trimming removed 0 bases at V and 3 bases at J, with 9 bases between. The CDR3 is made up of 13 amino acids. Germline CDR1 and CDR2: GTSNPN and SVGIG (reference sequence). Sequenced input: peripheral blood. The chain couples TRBV30 to TRBJ2-7, with D uncertain. The sequence derives from a man aged 60 to 75 with active or convalescent COVID-19. The CDR3 DNA reads TGTGCCTGGAGTGTAAGTGGGCGCTACGAGCAGTACTTC. It codes for CAWSVSGRYEQYF.